Below, 29 T cell receptor beta chains from the same sample are listed, as sequenced in a study of T-cell reconstitution after alpha-beta-depleted transplantation in children. Unique molecular identifiers were built into the TCRbeta library. TCRdb used MiXCR to reprocess the PCR reads, holding one entry per CDR3 protein. This table has around 450,000 distinct CDR3 sequences, about 10% appearing once. Sequences were derived from PBMCs, sampled before TCRalphabeta/CD19-depleted stem cell transplant. These receptors were taken from a child under 10 years old with inherited bone marrow failure, due to receive a stem cell transplant.

The chain uses TRBV4-1 and TRBJ2-5; 12 bases map to TRBD2. The CDR3 contains 19 residues. Germline V gene data show CDR1 as MGHRA and CDR2 as YSYEKL. V shed 2 bases, J shed 5 bases, and the junction held 15 bases outside the gene matches. CDR3 region: CASSQPGASGRAGGETQYF. For the CDR3, the DNA is TGCGCCAGCAGCCAACCTGGGGCTAGCGGGAGGGCCGGGGGGGAGACCCAGTACTTC.

This clonotype was seen ten or more times. This CDR3 is CAWRQGPLSLHF. The CDR3 nucleotides read TGTGCCTGGAGACAGGGGCCTTTATCCCTCCACTTT. The chain couples TRBV30 to TRBJ1-6; 7 bases line up with TRBD1. The CDR3 is 12 residues long. Germline trimming cut 3 bases from V and 14 bases from J; bases unmatched to any gene: 7. CDR1 is GTSNPN and CDR2 is SVGIG in the germline V gene (reference sequence).

This clonotype was observed a handful of times. The chain joins TRBV2 to TRBJ2-3, with TRBD2 matching 10 bases. Germline assignment: CDR1 SNHLY and CDR2 FYNNEI. V dropped 6 bases and J dropped 0; count of bases not matched to a gene: 9. CDR3 length equals 17 residues. In DNA, the CDR3 is TGTGCCAGCAGCAGACTAGCGGGTACCGCTAGCACAGATACGCAGTATTTT. Its translation: CASSRLAGTASTDTQYF.

The genes are TRBV5-1 and TRBJ2-3; tentatively, D is TRBD1 (6 bases). Germline-derived CDR1 and CDR2 are SGHRS and YFSETQ. The CDR3 consists of 14 residues. V was shortened by 4 bases and J by 6 bases, with 15 bases between the two germline ends. CDR3 sequence (DNA): TGCGCCAGCAGCACCCAGGGGCTTACCGATACGCAGTATTTT. This translates into CASSTQGLTDTQYF.

Ten or more counts support this clonotype. The rearrangement links TRBV12-3 or TRBV12-4 to TRBJ2-1; TRBD1 or TRBD2 may be the D gene (5 bases each). This CDR3 is 12 amino acids long. Trimming shortened V by 4 bases and J by 7 bases, and 8 bases separated the two germline ends. CDR3 nucleotides: TGTGCCAGCAGTTCGGGACGTAATGAGCAGTTCTTC. The encoded protein is CASSSGRNEQFF.

This clonotype was found many times. The rearrangement uses TRBV28 and TRBJ1-2, with TRBD1 identical over 7 bases. With 5 bases clipped from V and 6 bases from J, the junction kept 18 bases outside the gene matches. Germline V gene sequence: CDR1 MDHEN, CDR2 SYDVKM. The CDR3 loop spans 17 amino acids. The CDR3 is CASSTHPSGGFRDGYTF. CDR3 nucleotides: TGTGCCAGCAGTACCCACCCCTCAGGGGGGTTTCGTGATGGCTACACCTTC.

In its sample, this clonotype was seen a few times. The gene calls are TRBV18 and TRBJ2-1, with D perhaps TRBD1 (6 bases). The CDR3 runs 19 residues. Trimming stripped 3 bases from V and 7 bases from J, with 28 bases between. Germline V gene lookup returns CDR1 KGHSH and CDR2 LQKENI. The CDR3 sequence is CASSPQQQRQEDLGNEQFF. The CDR3 coding sequence is TGTGCCAGCTCACCCCAGCAGCAACGACAGGAGGATTTAGGGAATGAGCAGTTCTTC.

This clonotype showed up many times. This CDR3 is CASSWAGAPDQPQHF. As DNA, the CDR3 is TGCGCCAGCAGCTGGGCTGGGGCGCCCGATCAGCCCCAGCATTTT. This chain links TRBV5-1 with TRBJ1-5, with D possibly being TRBD1 (5 bases). V lost 3 bases and J 5 bases, leaving 15 bases between the germline ends. CDR3 length: 15 residues. Germline CDR1 is SGHRS and CDR2 is YFSETQ.

Comments on this clonotype: Just one base apart from a much larger clone, this may be a read error. This CDR3 fails to terminate in the conserved phenylalanine or tryptophan, so it likely reflects a read error. The DNA is omitted, as the CDR3 cannot be located on it reliably, and the CDR3 follows TCRdb's listing. The chain uses TRBV12-5 and TRBJ2-7; the listed D gene, TRBD1, was not tested against the DNA. The CDR3 is 12 amino acids long, termini counted. The V gene's germline CDR1 is LGHNT and CDR2 FRNRAP. The CDR3 spells CASGSVRDRHNL.

This clonotype was seen at least ten times. The V call is TRBV7-9, the J call TRBJ2-4; D possibly uses TRBD1 or TRBD2 (5 bases each). Between the trimmed V and J ends, which lost 4 bases and 0 bases, there was a span of 13 bases. This CDR3 is 16 amino acids long. The germline V gene has CDR1 SEHNR and CDR2 FQNEAQ (reference sequence). CDR3 region: CASSSIGDLAKNIQYF. The DNA for the CDR3 is TGTGCCAGCAGCTCGATAGGGGACCTAGCCAAAAACATTCAGTACTTC.

This clonotype was seen at least ten times. This chain joins TRBV30 and TRBJ1-2; 9 positions match TRBD1. This CDR3 spans 13 amino acids. The V gene end was trimmed by 1 base and the J gene end by 4 bases; junction bases not matched to a gene: 1. Germline CDR1 is GTSNPN and CDR2 is SVGIG (reference sequence). The CDR3 DNA follows: TGTGCCTGGAGTGGGACAGGGGCCTATGGCTACACCTTC. This sequence encodes CAWSGTGAYGYTF.

Ten or more counts support this clonotype. The chain uses TRBV29-1 and TRBJ2-1; TRBD1 might be the D (6 bases). Trimming cost V 7 bases and J 10 bases, with 17 bases left between them. Germline assignment: CDR1 SQVTM and CDR2 ANQGSEA. CDR3 length equals 12 residues. The CDR3 nucleotides read TGCAGCGCTTCCGAAACAGGGCCCGAGCAGTTCTTC. Its translation: CSASETGPEQFF.

This clonotype was detected many times. The chain couples TRBV7-2 to TRBJ1-6; 10 bases line up with TRBD1. The CDR3 covers 14 residues. Trimming took 5 bases from V and 10 from J; bases not matched to a gene: 5. CDR1 is SGHTA, CDR2 FQGNSA, per germline. This chain's CDR3 is CASSQGQGGSPLHF. In DNA, the CDR3 is TGTGCCAGCAGCCAAGGACAGGGGGGATCACCCCTCCACTTT.

There are a few counts of this clonotype. The V gene is TRBV11-2, the J gene TRBJ2-5; D may correspond to TRBD1 or TRBD2 (5 bases each). The germline V gene encodes CDR1 SGHAT and CDR2 FQNNGV. Trimming cost V 5 bases and J 2 bases, with 12 bases left between them. The CDR3 length is 14 residues. The CDR3 region has the DNA TGTGCCAGCAGCACCTCGGGACCGCAAGAGACCCAGTACTTC. Encoded protein: CASSTSGPQETQYF. Full variable domain (missing parts from reference TRBV11-2 and TRBJ2-5): EAGVAQSPRYKIIEKRQSVAFWCNPISGHATLYWYQQILGQGPKLLIQFQNNGVVDDSQLPKDRFSAERLKGVDSTLKIQPAKLEDSAVYLCASSTSGPQETQYFGPGTRLLVL.

Many counts were recorded for this clonotype. This chain links TRBV21-1 with TRBJ2-3; the table names TRBD2, a call not compared with the DNA. TRBV21-1 is termed a pseudogene. This CDR3 contains 17 residues. The CDR3 sequence is CASTSPLAGTSTDTQYF. The DNA of the CDR3 is TGTGCCAGCACCAGCCCACTAGCGGGGACTAGCACAGATACGCAGTATTTT.

This clonotype has a count of ten or more. The rearrangement links TRBV28 to TRBJ2-2, with D hard to call. The V end lost 6 bases, the J end lost 5 bases, and 13 bases lay between the germline ends. Germline values: CDR1 MDHEN, CDR2 SYDVKM. The CDR3 spans 14 residues. In nucleotides, the CDR3 is TGTGCCAGCAGCTCACCGTACGGGACCGGGGAGCTGTTTTTT. Translated, it gives CASSSPYGTGELFF.

Ten or more counts support this clonotype. The rearrangement joins TRBV7-8 to TRBJ1-1, with D tentatively TRBD1 (5 bases). Trimming took 2 bases from V and 1 from J, leaving 11 bases between them. There are 15 residues in the CDR3. The germline V gene has CDR1 SGHVS and CDR2 FQNEAQ. The CDR3 sequence is CASSLPGLQNTEAFF. In DNA, the CDR3 is TGTGCCAGCAGCTTACCGGGACTCCAGAACACTGAAGCTTTCTTT.

Ten or more counts support this clonotype. Germline and junction disagree at one end, which may indicate a read error. The chain recombines TRBV7-7 with TRBJ2-2, with D perhaps matching TRBD1 (5 bases). The germline V gene has CDR1 SSHAT and CDR2 FNYEAQ (reference sequence). This CDR3 comprises 14 residues. The CDR3 DNA reads as TGTGCTAGCAGCCCCGTTATGGGGCCCGGGGAGCTGTTTTTT. It is translated as CASSPVMGPGELFF.

Ten or more counts support this clonotype. V is TRBV5-1 and J is TRBJ2-7; possibly TRBD2 for D (6 bases). Trimming pared 2 bases from V and 3 bases from J, leaving 12 bases between. The germline V gene has CDR1 SGHRS and CDR2 YFSETQ. The length of the CDR3 is 14 residues. Written as DNA, the CDR3 is TGCGCCAGCAGCTTACGGACCGGGGGCTACGAGCAGTACTTC. Its protein is CASSLRTGGYEQYF.

This clonotype was recorded at least ten times. This chain joins TRBV5-5 and TRBJ2-2; no clear D. V lost 1 base and J 0 bases, leaving 10 bases between the germline ends. Looked up from germline, CDR1 is SGHKS and CDR2 is YYEKEE (reference sequence). The length of the CDR3 is 16 residues. The CDR3: CASSLTRITNTGELFF. Here the CDR3 DNA reads TGTGCCAGCAGCTTGACCCGGATAACGAACACCGGGGAGCTGTTTTTT. The whole variable domain, remainder taken from reference TRBV5-5 and TRBJ2-2, is DAGVTQSPTHLIKTRGQQVTLRCSPISGHKSVSWYQQVLGQGPQFIFQYYEKEERGRGNFPDRFSARQFPNYSSELNVNALLLGDSALYLCASSLTRITNTGELFFGEGSRLTVL.

This clonotype was picked up many times. The V call is TRBV12-3 or TRBV12-4, the J call TRBJ2-3, with D perhaps matching TRBD1 or TRBD2 (6 bases each). This CDR3 contains 17 residues. With 5 bases removed from V and 1 base from J, the gap between germline ends came to 19 bases. CDR3 sequence (DNA): TGTGCCAGCAGTCCGCCGGGGGCGGGAAAGGGCACAGATACGCAGTATTTT. Residues: CASSPPGAGKGTDTQYF.

This clonotype was seen at least ten times. The chain carries TRBV7-2 and TRBJ2-2; perhaps TRBD1 as D (6 bases). Germline V CDR1 and CDR2: SGHTA, FQGNSA. Trimming shortened V by 1 base and J by 5 bases, and 11 bases separated the two germline ends. The CDR3 runs 15 residues. The CDR3 nucleotides read TGTGCCAGCAGCTTAGAAGTAGGGGGAACCGGGGAGCTGTTTTTT. Protein product: CASSLEVGGTGELFF.

This clonotype came up many times. The chain couples TRBV20-1 to TRBJ2-2; TRBD2 matches 7 bases. CDR3 length equals 14 residues. The V and J ends lost 3 bases and 1 base, in that order; junction bases with no gene match: 2. Germline values: CDR1 DFQATT, CDR2 SNEGSKA (reference sequence). The CDR3, as DNA: TGCAGTGCTAGGTCTAGCGGGAACACCGGGGAGCTGTTTTTT. Its protein is CSARSSGNTGELFF.

This clonotype was recorded many times. The chain combines TRBV4-3 with TRBJ2-1; a weak D match, TRBD1 (6 bases). Germline-derived CDR1 and CDR2 are LGHNA and YSLEER. The V gene lost 1 base and the J gene lost 5 bases, with 9 bases spanning the gap. This CDR3 contains 14 residues. The CDR3 sequence is CASSQVGTNNEQFF. In nucleotides, the CDR3 is TGCGCCAGCAGCCAAGTAGGGACAAACAATGAGCAGTTCTTC.

This clonotype came up a few times. The J gene is TRBJ2-1, the V gene TRBV5-6, with D possibly matching TRBD1 (5 bases). The V end was cut by 3 bases, the J end by 9 bases, with 7 bases between. This CDR3 contains 11 residues. Germline V gene lookup returns CDR1 SGHDT and CDR2 YYEEEE. The CDR3 DNA reads as TGTGCCAGCAGCTCCCAGGGTGAGCAGTTCTTC. Its protein product is CASSSQGEQFF. Variable domain in full (rest from reference TRBV5-6 and TRBJ2-1): DAGVTQSPTHLIKTRGQQVTLRCSPKSGHDTVSWYQQALGQGPQFIFQYYEEEERQRGNFPDRFSGHQFPNYSSELNVNALLLGDSALYLCASSSQGEQFFGPGTRLTVL.

This clonotype showed up many times. This chain joins TRBV12-3 or TRBV12-4 and TRBJ2-3; tentative D call: TRBD1 (5 bases). CDR3 length: 16 amino acids. The V gene lost 4 bases and the J gene lost 2 bases, with 16 bases spanning the gap. The CDR3 nucleotides are TGTGCCAGCAGTTCCCAAGGGGCCGTATTCACAGATACGCAGTATTTT. It specifies CASSSQGAVFTDTQYF.

This clonotype was seen many times. DNA for the CDR3: TGCAGCGTTGGGGGAGCGGGGGACTCCTACGAGCAGTACTTC. Residues: CSVGGAGDSYEQYF. The chain combines TRBV29-1 with TRBJ2-7, with 8 bases that match TRBD2. The V segment lost 4 bases and the J segment 0 bases; nucleotides outside the gene matches: 5. Germline assignment: CDR1 SQVTM and CDR2 ANQGSEA. This CDR3 is 14 amino acids long.

In its sample, this clonotype was seen many times. The chain is built from TRBV27 and TRBJ2-7; 8 positions agree with TRBD1. Germline assignment: CDR1 MNHEY and CDR2 SMNVEV (reference sequence). V gave up 5 bases and J gave up 5 bases; unmatched junction bases: 11. This CDR3 region has 15 residues. CDR3 DNA sequence: TGTGCCAGCAGTCTGAGGACAGGGTCTTACAACGAGCAGTACTTC. Amino acids: CASSLRTGSYNEQYF.

This chain connects TRBV7-2 to TRBJ1-3, with TRBD1 identical over 7 bases. J gave up 3 bases and V 5 bases, and 7 bases lay outside the gene matches. The CDR3 spans 15 residues. Looked up from germline, CDR1 is SGHTA and CDR2 is FQGNSA. The CDR3 DNA reads as TGTGCCAGCAGCGTAAGGGGGCTAGGTGGAAACACCATATATTTT. Its translation: CASSVRGLGGNTIYF. Variable domain in full (rest from reference TRBV7-2 and TRBJ1-3): GAGVSQSPSNKVTEKGKDVELRCDPISGHTALYWYRQSLGQGLEFLIYFQGNSAPDKSGLPSDRFSAERTGGSVSTLTIQRTQQEDSAVYLCASSVRGLGGNTIYFGEGSWLTVV.